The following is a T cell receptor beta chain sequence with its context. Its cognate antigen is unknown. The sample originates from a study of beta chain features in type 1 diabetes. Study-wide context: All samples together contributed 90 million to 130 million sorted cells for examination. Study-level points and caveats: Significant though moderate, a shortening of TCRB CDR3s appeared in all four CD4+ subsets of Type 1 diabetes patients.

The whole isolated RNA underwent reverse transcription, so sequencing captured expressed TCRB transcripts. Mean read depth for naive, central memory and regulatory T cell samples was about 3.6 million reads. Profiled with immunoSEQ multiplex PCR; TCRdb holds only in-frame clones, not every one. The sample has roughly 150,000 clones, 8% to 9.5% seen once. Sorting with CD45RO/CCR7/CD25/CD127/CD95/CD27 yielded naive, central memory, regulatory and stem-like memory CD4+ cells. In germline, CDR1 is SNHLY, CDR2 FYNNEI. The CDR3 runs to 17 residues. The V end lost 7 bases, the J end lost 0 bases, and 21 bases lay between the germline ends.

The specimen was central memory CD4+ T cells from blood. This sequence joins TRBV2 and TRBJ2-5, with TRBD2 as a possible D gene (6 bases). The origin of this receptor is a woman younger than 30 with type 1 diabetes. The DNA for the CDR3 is TGTGCCAGCACGGGTCCCGGTAGCGGCAACGACCAAGAGACCCAGTACTTC. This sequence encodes CASTGPGSGNDQETQYF.